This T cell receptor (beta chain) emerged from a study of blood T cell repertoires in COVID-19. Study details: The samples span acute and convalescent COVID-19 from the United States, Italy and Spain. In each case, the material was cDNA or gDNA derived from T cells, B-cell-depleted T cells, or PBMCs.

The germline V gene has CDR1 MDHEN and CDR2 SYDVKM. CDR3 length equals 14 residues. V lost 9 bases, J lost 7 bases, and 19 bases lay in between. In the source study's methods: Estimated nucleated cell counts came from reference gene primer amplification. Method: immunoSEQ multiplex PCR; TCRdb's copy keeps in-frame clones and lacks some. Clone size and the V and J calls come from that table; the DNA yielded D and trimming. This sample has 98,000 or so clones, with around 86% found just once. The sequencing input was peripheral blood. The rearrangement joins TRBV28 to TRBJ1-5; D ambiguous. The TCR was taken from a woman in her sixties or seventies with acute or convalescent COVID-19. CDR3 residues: CASKTAEVWQPQHF. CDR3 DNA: TGTGCCAGTAAAACGGCGGAAGTCTGGCAGCCCCAGCATTTT.